This entry describes one T cell receptor beta chain. Its antigen is not identified. The sample is drawn from a study of Ad26.COV2.S vaccination and SARS-CoV-2 variants. Study-wide context: Enrolled in COV1001, the donor was in the Ad26.COV2.S trial arm, which received the vaccine. Intramuscularly, Ad26.COV2.S was given either once or twice, 56 days apart.

Using immunoSEQ multiplex PCR, the repertoire was profiled, and TCRdb retains in-frame clones only, with some absent. Counted here are about 460,000 clones, 80% to 90% occurring once; the ten biggest clones make up more than 1.5%. V was pared by 5 bases and J by 2 bases, with 19 bases between. CDR3 length: 16 amino acids. In germline, CDR1 is MNHEY, CDR2 SMNVEV (reference sequence). Described treatment: roughly 18 received Ad26.COV2.S at low or high dose, single or two shots; 5 received placebo; per-sample allocation not given. Repertoires come from day 63 after the first vaccine or placebo injection. Study results and limitations: Marked by substantial breadth, spike-specific CD8+ and CD4+ T cell responses were reportedly seen after vaccination.

The sample here was peripheral blood, taken in a trial of Ad26.COV2.S vaccine versus placebo. This receptor was obtained from a person aged 18 to 59 who received the Ad26.COV2.S COVID-19 vaccine or a placebo. The chain combines TRBV27 with TRBJ2-7, with a possible D match to TRBD2 (5 bases). DNA for the CDR3: TGTGCCAGCAGTGGACTCTTAATGGGCGGACCCTACGAGCAGTACTTC. Protein: CASSGLLMGGPYEQYF.